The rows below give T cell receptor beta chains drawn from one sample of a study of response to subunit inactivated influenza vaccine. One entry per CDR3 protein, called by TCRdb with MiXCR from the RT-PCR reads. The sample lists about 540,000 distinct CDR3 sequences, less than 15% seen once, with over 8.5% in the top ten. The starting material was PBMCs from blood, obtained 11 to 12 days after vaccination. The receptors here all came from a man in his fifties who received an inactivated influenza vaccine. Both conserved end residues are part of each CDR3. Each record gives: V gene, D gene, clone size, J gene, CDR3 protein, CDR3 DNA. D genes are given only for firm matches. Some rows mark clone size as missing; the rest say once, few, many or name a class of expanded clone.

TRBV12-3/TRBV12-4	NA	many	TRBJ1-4	CASSQATNEKLFF	TGTGCCAGCAGTCAGGCAACTAATGAAAAACTGTTTTTT
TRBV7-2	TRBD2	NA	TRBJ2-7	CASSLIAGEAYEQYF	TGTGCCAGCAGCTTAATAGCGGGAGAGGCCTACGAGCAGTACTTC
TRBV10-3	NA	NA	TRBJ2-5	CAISEGSTETQYF	TGTGCCATCAGTGAGGGCAGCACAGAGACCCAGTACTTC
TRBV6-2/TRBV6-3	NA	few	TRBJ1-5	CASSYLDKGPPQHF	TGTGCCAGCAGTTACTTGGACAAGGGGCCTCCCCAGCATTTT
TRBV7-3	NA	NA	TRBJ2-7	CASSLTPAPTAEQYF	TGTGCCAGCAGCTTAACCCCCGCTCCGACGGCCGAGCAGTACTTC
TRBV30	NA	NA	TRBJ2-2	CAWSPGLNTGELFF	TGTGCCTGGAGCCCAGGGCTGAACACCGGGGAGCTGTTTTTT
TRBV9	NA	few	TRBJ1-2	CASSVVGASYGYTF	TGTGCCAGCAGCGTAGTAGGGGCTAGCTATGGCTACACCTTC
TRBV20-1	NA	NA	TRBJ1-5	CSARTQRGNQPQHF	TGCAGTGCTAGGACACAGAGGGGCAATCAGCCCCAGCATTTT
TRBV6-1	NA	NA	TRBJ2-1	CASTPGGGSYNEQFF	TGTGCCAGCACCCCAGGTGGGGGCTCCTACAATGAGCAGTTCTTC
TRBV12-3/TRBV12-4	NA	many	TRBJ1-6	CASSLTANSPLHF	TGTGCCAGCAGTCTGACAGCTAATTCACCCCTCCACTTT
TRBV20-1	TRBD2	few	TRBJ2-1	CSARTSANEQFF	TGCAGTGCAAGGACTAGCGCCAATGAGCAGTTCTTC
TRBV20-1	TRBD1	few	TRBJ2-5	CSAPNRGREETQYF	TGCAGTGCTCCTAACAGGGGGCGAGAAGAGACCCAGTACTTC
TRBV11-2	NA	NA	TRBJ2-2	CASSLFVRGTRAAGELFF	TGTGCCAGCAGCTTATTTGTTCGCGGGACACGGGCGGCCGGGGAGCTGTTTTTT
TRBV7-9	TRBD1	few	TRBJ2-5	CASSRPGGFAQETQYF	TGTGCCAGCAGCCGCCCAGGGGGCTTCGCACAAGAGACCCAGTACTTC
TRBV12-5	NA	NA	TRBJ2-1	CASGQDFLTYNEQFF	TGTGCTAGTGGCCAGGACTTTTTAACCTACAATGAGCAGTTCTTC
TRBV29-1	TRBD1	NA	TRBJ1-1	CSAGTGIGNTEAFF	TGCAGCGCCGGGACAGGGATCGGGAACACTGAAGCTTTCTTT
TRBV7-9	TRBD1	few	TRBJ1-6	CASSPQGGNSPLHF	TGTGCCAGCAGCCCTCAGGGGGGTAATTCACCCCTCCACTTT
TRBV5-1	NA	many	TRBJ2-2	CASSLERGKGTGELFF	TGCGCCAGCAGCTTGGAAAGGGGAAAAGGCACCGGGGAGCTGTTTTTT
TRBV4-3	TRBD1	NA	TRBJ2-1	CASSQDRDRGSNEQFF	TGCGCCAGCAGCCAAGATCGGGACAGGGGTAGCAATGAGCAGTTCTTC
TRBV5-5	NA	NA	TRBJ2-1	CASSTGARINEQFF	TGTGCCAGCAGCACGGGGGCGCGTATCAATGAGCAGTTCTTC
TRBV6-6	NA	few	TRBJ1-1	CASIKQANTEAFF	TGTGCCAGCATCAAACAGGCGAACACTGAAGCTTTCTTT
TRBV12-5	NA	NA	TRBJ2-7	CASGFRSNRVGKQYF	TGTGCTAGTGGTTTTCGCTCCAACAGGGTCGGCAAGCAGTACTTC
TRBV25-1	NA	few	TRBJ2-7	CASSDSYLYEQYF	TGTGCCAGCAGTGACTCCTACCTCTACGAGCAGTACTTC
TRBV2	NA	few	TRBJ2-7	CASSLQKSYEQYF	TGTGCCAGCAGTTTACAGAAATCCTACGAGCAGTACTTC
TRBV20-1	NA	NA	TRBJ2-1	CSARSIYNEQFF	TGCAGTGCTAGGTCGATCTACAATGAGCAGTTCTTC
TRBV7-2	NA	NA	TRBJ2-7	CASSLGPKAMDEQYF	TGTGCCAGCAGCTTAGGGCCGAAAGCTATGGACGAGCAGTACTTC
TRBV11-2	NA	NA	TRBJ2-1	CASRREGIYNEQFF	TGTGCCAGCCGCCGAGAGGGGATCTACAATGAGCAGTTCTTC
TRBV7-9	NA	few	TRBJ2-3	CASSFNGREMRDTQYF	TGTGCCAGCAGCTTTAATGGTCGGGAGATGAGAGATACGCAGTATTTT
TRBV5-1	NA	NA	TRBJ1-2	CASSLVTWPTPGGYTF	TGCGCCAGCAGCTTGGTAACCTGGCCAACGCCGGGGGGCTACACCTTC
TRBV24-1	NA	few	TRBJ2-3	CATSDPRPGTGADTQYF	TGTGCCACCAGTGATCCTCGTCCCGGGACTGGGGCAGATACGCAGTATTTT
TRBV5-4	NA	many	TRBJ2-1	CASSPHPGSNEQFF	TGTGCCAGCAGCCCCCACCCTGGTAGTAATGAGCAGTTCTTC
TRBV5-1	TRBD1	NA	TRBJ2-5	CASSWGRGRDETQYF	TGCGCCAGCAGCTGGGGCAGGGGGCGCGATGAGACCCAGTACTTC
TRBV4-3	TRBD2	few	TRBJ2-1	CASSQAVAGDSEQFF	TGCGCCAGCAGCCAAGCCGTAGCGGGAGATAGTGAGCAGTTCTTC
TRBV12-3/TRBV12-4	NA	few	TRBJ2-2	CASSGGLTNTGELFF	TGTGCCAGCAGTGGAGGGTTAACGAACACCGGGGAGCTGTTTTTT
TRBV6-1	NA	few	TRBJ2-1	CASSEWKSGGYNEQFF	TGTGCCAGCAGTGAGTGGAAAAGCGGCGGGTACAATGAGCAGTTCTTC
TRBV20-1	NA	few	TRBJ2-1	CSATGSYNEQFF	TGCAGTGCTACGGGATCTTACAATGAGCAGTTCTTC
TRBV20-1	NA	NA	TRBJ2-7	CSARGQIYEQYF	TGCAGTGCTAGAGGCCAGATCTACGAGCAGTACTTC